These 8 T cell receptor beta chains came from one sample sequenced in a study of T-cell memory formation after mild COVID-19 (dated by TCRdb to about 2021). Libraries were prepared through 5' RACE. The sequencer listed for this sample is Illumina NovaSeq 6000. In-frame beta chains were kept once TCRdb had trimmed the public reads at Q25 with fastp and called clones with MiXCR. Records with the same CDR3 protein are collapsed into one entry carrying the most frequent genes and DNA. The sample profile shows fewer than 450,000 distinct CDR3 sequences; more than 20% of them were found once. Approximately 13% of the sample is held by the ten biggest clonotypes. The specimen sequenced was PBMCs or a T cell subset sorted from them (not recorded which). These receptors came from an adult woman who had mild COVID-19 (a few samples of this study predate the infection). The sample titles of this study are shuffled in the database, so cell type and time point are left out; the donor was told from shared clones.

This clonotype showed up just a few times. The genes are TRBV11-2 and TRBJ2-3; tentatively, D is TRBD2 (6 bases). The germline CDR1 and CDR2 sequences are SGHAT and FQNNGV. Trimming took off 4 bases at V and 4 bases at J, with 6 bases between the two ends. The CDR3 is 12 amino acids. CDR3 coding DNA: TGTGCCAGCAGCTGGGGGGCAGATACGCAGTATTTT. Protein sequence: CASSWGADTQYF. The variable domain in full, completed from reference TRBV11-2 and TRBJ2-3, reads EAGVAQSPRYKIIEKRQSVAFWCNPISGHATLYWYQQILGQGPKLLIQFQNNGVVDDSQLPKDRFSAERLKGVDSTLKIQPAKLEDSAVYLCASSWGADTQYFGPGTRLTVL.

The sample holds a few counts of this clonotype. This CDR3 reads CSADDWTGELFF. DNA of the CDR3: TGCAGCGCCGACGACTGGACCGGGGAGCTGTTTTTT. V is TRBV29-1 and J is TRBJ2-2; unclear D gene. V was clipped by 7 bases and J by 5 bases, with 11 bases between them. CDR3 size: 12 residues. From germline, CDR1 is SQVTM and CDR2 ANQGSEA.

The chain carries TRBV5-6 and TRBJ1-2, with D maybe TRBD1 (5 bases). In germline, CDR1 is SGHDT, CDR2 YYEEEE. V was trimmed by 0 bases and J by 6 bases, leaving 9 bases between them. The CDR3 runs to 13 residues. CDR3 in DNA: TGTGCCAGCAGCTTGGGGACATCCCATGGCTACACCTTC. The encoded protein is CASSLGTSHGYTF.

This clonotype was found a few times. The chain is built from TRBV3-1 and TRBJ2-1; the match to TRBD2 covers 8 bases. This CDR3 contains 17 residues. J lost 6 bases, V lost 1 base, and 11 bases had no gene match. Germline V gene lookup returns CDR1 LGHDT and CDR2 YNNKEL (reference sequence). The chain's CDR3 is CASSQGAAGGWGNEQFF. The CDR3 DNA sequence: TGTGCCAGCAGCCAAGGGGCTGCGGGGGGTTGGGGCAATGAGCAGTTCTTC.

This clonotype was seen only a few times. The chain has TRBV11-2 and TRBJ2-7, with no clear D. This CDR3 spans 15 amino acids. Germline V CDR1 and CDR2: SGHAT, FQNNGV. The germline V and J ends were trimmed by 5 bases and 3 bases, with 17 bases remaining between them. The CDR3 spells CASSVLSSTFYEQYF. As DNA, the CDR3 is TGTGCCAGCAGCGTACTGAGCTCGACTTTCTACGAGCAGTACTTC.

The J gene is TRBJ1-1, the V gene TRBV6-2 or TRBV6-3; weak D call: TRBD1 (5 bases). This CDR3 has 17 residues. Looked up from germline, CDR1 is MNHEY and CDR2 is SVGEGT. Trimming pared 1 base from V and 1 base from J, leaving 16 bases between. The CDR3 spells CASSYWQGGTTNTEAFF. Written as DNA, the CDR3 is TGTGCCAGCAGTTACTGGCAGGGAGGTACCACGAACACTGAAGCTTTCTTT.

This clonotype was detected a few times. The V call is TRBV2, the J call TRBJ2-1, with 8 bases that match TRBD2. The junction had 6 bases not matched to a gene; V was cut back by 8 bases and J by 6 bases. CDR3 size: 13 residues. Looked up from germline, CDR1 is SNHLY and CDR2 is FYNNEI. In DNA form, the CDR3 reads TGTGCCAGCGGGACTAGTTCCGGCAATGAGCAGTTCTTC. Translating gives CASGTSSGNEQFF.

The chain employs TRBV27 and TRBJ2-6; D perhaps matches TRBD1 (6 bases). Germline V CDR1 and CDR2: MNHEY, SMNVEV (reference sequence). The V end was cut by 10 bases, the J end by 1 base, with 23 bases between. CDR3 length: 18 amino acids. CDR3 nucleotide sequence: TGTGCCACCTCCTGGTCGGTCCAGGGGCGATCTGGGGCCAACGTCCTGACTTTC. Amino acid sequence: CATSWSVQGRSGANVLTF.